The clone carrying this T cell receptor (beta chain) was counted between two and nine times. No antigen is known for it. This specimen comes from a study of blood T cells in healthy people across ages. Points from the study as a whole: Getting older went along with TCR beta diversity per million T cells dropping roughly linearly. The unknown donor CMV status may have confounded expanded clonotype changes.

The length of the CDR3 is 15 residues. With 6 bases clipped from V and 5 bases from J, the junction kept 12 bases outside the gene matches. From germline, CDR1 is MNHNS and CDR2 SASEGT. The authors drew 7.5 to 10 milliliters of peripheral blood from each donor. Next came a second PCR, run for about 6 to 12 cycles, which used a sample-barcoded 5' primer along with a J-beta primer mix. All samples yielded 2.5 million or more CDR3-containing paired-end reads. Via MiXCR, TCRdb re-called the 5' RACE reads, giving one row per CDR3 protein. The sample yields about 1.5 million distinct CDR3 sequences, approximately 38% seen once.

The sample was blood. The chain combines TRBV6-1 with TRBJ2-5; 7 nucleotides align to TRBD2. The sequence derives from a woman under 30 in good health. This CDR3 reads CASSNHRLAGETQYF. In DNA form, the CDR3 reads TGTGCCAGCAGCAATCATAGACTAGCTGGCGAGACCCAGTACTTC.